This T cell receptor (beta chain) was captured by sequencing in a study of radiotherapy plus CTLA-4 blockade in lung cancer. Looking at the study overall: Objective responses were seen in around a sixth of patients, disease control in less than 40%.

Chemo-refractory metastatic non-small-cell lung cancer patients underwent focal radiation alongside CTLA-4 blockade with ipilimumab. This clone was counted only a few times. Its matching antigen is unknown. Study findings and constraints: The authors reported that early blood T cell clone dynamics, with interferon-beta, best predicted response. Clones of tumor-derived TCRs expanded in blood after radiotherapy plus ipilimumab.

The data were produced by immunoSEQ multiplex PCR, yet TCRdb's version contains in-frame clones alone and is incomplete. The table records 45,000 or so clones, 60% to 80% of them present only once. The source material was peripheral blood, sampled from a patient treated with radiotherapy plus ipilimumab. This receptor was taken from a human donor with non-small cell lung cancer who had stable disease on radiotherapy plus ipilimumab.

CDR3 nucleotides: TGCGCCAGCAGCGAACGACAGGGGCAATTCTACGAGCAGTACTTC. Amino acid sequence: CASSERQGQFYEQYF. The V call is TRBV5-1, the J call TRBJ2-7, with TRBD1 identical over 8 bases. The CDR3 runs to 15 residues. V lost 4 bases, J lost 3 bases, and 9 bases stayed unmatched. CDR1 is SGHRS, CDR2 YFSETQ, per germline.